This T cell receptor (beta chain) was found in a study of Graves' ophthalmopathy and Graves' hyperthyroidism. This CDR3 is 14 amino acids long. Germline V gene data show CDR1 as SGHTA and CDR2 as FQGTGA. The V gene lost 5 bases and the J gene lost 5 bases, with 15 bases spanning the gap. CDR3 regions of TCR beta were amplified from RNA transcripts. An opening RT-PCR round employed HTBI primers and preceded a second-round multiplex PCR. Using its own MiXCR run on the multiplex PCR reads, TCRdb lists one record per CDR3 protein. The sample lists 740,000 or so distinct CDR3 sequences, around 40% seen once, with 35% to 55% in the top ten. This clonotype has a handful of counts. Ophthalmopathy was moderately-to-severely active, CAS at least 3, NOSPECS at least 4, lasting under 3 months.

This chain uses TRBV7-3 with TRBJ1-1; possible D gene TRBD1, 5 bases. The clonotype originates from an adult man with Graves' ophthalmopathy. The sample consisted of peripheral blood. The CDR3 loop is CASSPPRGLTEAFF. In DNA, the CDR3 is TGTGCCAGCAGCCCACCCCGGGGCCTAACTGAAGCTTTCTTT. Full variable domain (missing parts from reference TRBV7-3 and TRBJ1-1): GAGVSQTPSNKVTEKGKYVELRCDPISGHTALYWYRQSLGQGPEFLIYFQGTGAADDSGLPNDRFFAVRPEGSVSTLKIQRTERGDSAVYLCASSPPRGLTEAFFGQGTRLTVV.